Here is one T cell receptor beta chain with its context. Its antigen is not known. This record comes from a study of CD8+CD57+ T cells in acquired aplastic anemia. Study in general: The mean DNA yield obtained from sorted CD4+ and CD8+ cells came to approximately 3 ug.

Study observations and caveats: There were over 25 CD8+ CDR3 sequences that occurred in both patients and controls.

Genomic DNA, serving as template, underwent TCR beta VDJ and CDR3 profiling. TCRdb reprocessed the reads via MiXCR and lists one record per CDR3 protein. Seen here are under 350,000 distinct CDR3 sequences, roughly three fifths observed once, and the top ten hold 7% to 9%. V lost 8 bases to trimming and J lost 2 bases; unmatched junction nucleotides: 6. Germline CDR1 reads SQVTM; CDR2 reads ANQGSEA. CDR3 size: 13 residues. The receptor's source is a human donor with severe aplastic anemia or a healthy control (not recorded which). The material sequenced was sorted CD4+, CD8+, or CD8+CD57+ T cells (not recorded which) from PBMCs. This chain joins TRBV29-1 and TRBJ2-5; 9 bases line up with TRBD2. DNA for the CDR3: TGCAGCTCGCTTGCGGGGGGGCAAGAGACCCAGTACTTC. It encodes CSSLAGGQETQYF.